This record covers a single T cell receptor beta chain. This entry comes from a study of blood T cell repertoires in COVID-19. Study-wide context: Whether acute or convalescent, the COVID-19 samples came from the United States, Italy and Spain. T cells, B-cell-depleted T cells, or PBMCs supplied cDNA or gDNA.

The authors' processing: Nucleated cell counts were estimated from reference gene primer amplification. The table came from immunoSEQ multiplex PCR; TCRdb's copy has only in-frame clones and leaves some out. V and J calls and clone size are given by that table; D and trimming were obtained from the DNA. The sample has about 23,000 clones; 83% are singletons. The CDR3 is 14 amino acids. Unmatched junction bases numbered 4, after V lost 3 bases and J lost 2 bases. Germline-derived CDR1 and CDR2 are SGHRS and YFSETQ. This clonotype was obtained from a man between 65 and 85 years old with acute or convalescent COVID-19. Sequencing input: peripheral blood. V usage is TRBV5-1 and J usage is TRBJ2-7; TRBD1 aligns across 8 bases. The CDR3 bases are TGCGCCAGCAGCTCCTCGGGACAGGCCTACGAGCAGTACTTC. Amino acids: CASSSSGQAYEQYF.